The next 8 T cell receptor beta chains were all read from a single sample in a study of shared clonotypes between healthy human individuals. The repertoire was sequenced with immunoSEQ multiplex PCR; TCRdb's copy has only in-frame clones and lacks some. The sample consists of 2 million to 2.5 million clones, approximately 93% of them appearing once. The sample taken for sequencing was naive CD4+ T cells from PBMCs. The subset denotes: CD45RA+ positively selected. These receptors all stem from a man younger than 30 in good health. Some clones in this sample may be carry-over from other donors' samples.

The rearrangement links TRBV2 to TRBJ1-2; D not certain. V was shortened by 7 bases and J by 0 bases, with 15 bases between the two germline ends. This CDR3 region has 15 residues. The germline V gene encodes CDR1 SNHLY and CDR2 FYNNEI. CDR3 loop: CASTPPEASNYGYTF. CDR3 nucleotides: TGTGCCAGCACCCCCCCAGAGGCGTCTAACTATGGCTACACCTTC.

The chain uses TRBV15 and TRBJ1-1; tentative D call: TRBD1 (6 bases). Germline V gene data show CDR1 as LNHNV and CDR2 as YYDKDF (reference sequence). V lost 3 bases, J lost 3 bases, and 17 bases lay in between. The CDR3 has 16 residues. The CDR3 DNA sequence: TGTGCCACCAGCAGTAATCACAGGGCAAGCTACACTGAAGCTTTCTTT. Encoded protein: CATSSNHRASYTEAFF.

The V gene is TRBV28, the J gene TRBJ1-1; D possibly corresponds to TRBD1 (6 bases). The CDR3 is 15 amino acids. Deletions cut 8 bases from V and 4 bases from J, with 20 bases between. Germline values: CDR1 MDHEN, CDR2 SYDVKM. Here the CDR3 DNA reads TGTGCCAGCCTAATGGGGGGGGCGCGGAGCACTGAAGCTTTCTTT. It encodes CASLMGGARSTEAFF.

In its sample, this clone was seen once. The CDR3 is CASSLELGGYEQYF. CDR3 nucleotide sequence: TGTGCCAGCAGCTTAGAGCTCGGCGGCTACGAGCAATACTTC. V and J are TRBV7-6 and TRBJ2-5; D unclear. This CDR3 is built from 14 residues. V gave up 1 base and J gave up 14 bases, with 20 bases separating them. Per the germline V gene, CDR1 is SGHVS and CDR2 is FNYEAQ. Filled out from reference TRBV7-6 and TRBJ2-5, the complete variable domain reads GAGVSQSPRYKVTKRGQDVALRCDPISGHVSLYWYRQALGQGPEFLTYFNYEAQQDKSGLPNDRFSAERPEGSISTLTIQRTEQRDSAMYRCASSLELGGYEQYFGPGTRLLVL.

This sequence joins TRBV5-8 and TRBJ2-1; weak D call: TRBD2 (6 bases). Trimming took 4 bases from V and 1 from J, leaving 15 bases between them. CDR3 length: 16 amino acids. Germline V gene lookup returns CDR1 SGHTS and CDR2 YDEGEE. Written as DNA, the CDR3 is TGTGCCAGCAGCGTGGGGTCCGGGACTTCCTACAATGAGCAGTTCTTC. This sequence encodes CASSVGSGTSYNEQFF.

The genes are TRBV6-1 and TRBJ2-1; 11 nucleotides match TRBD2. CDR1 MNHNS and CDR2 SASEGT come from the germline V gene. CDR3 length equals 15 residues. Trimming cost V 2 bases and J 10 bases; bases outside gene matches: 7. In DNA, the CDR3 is TGTGCCAGCAGTGAAAAACTAGCGGGAGAGGGAGAGCAGTTCTTC. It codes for CASSEKLAGEGEQFF.

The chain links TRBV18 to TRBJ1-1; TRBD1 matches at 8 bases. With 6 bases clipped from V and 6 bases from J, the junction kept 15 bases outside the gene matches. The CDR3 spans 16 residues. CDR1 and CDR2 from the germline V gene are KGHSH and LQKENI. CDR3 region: CASSETGTGILPEAFF. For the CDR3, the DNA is TGTGCCAGCTCCGAAACTGGGACAGGCATCCTCCCTGAAGCTTTCTTT.

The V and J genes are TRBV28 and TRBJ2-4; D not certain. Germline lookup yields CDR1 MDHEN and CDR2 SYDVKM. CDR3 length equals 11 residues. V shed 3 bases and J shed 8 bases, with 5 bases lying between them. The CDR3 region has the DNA TGTGCCAGCAGTTTCTTGGACATTCAGTACTTC. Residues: CASSFLDIQYF.